This TCR beta chain was profiled in a study of control samples from healthy donors and cancer patients. The CDR3 is 14 amino acids. Germline V gene sequence: CDR1 GTSNPN, CDR2 SVGIG (reference sequence). Deletions cut 4 bases from V and 0 bases from J, with 11 bases between. Sequenced by immunoSEQ multiplex PCR; TCRdb stores in-frame clones only, minus some. Of 65,000 to 90,000 clones in the sample, more than 75% were seen once. This chain joins TRBV30 and TRBJ2-3; D is uncertain. Material for sequencing was blood. The sequence was collected from a middle-aged man in good health. CDR3 sequence reads: CAWNEGYSTDTQYF. The CDR3 nucleotides read TGTGCCTGGAACGAAGGTTATAGCACAGATACGCAGTATTTT. The full variable domain, with the rest looked up from reference TRBV30 and TRBJ2-3, is SQTIHQWPATLVQPVGSPLSLECTVEGTSNPNLYWYRQAAGRGLQLLFYSVGIGQISSEVPQNLSASRPQDRQFILSSKKLLLSDSGFYLCAWNEGYSTDTQYFGPGTRLTVL.